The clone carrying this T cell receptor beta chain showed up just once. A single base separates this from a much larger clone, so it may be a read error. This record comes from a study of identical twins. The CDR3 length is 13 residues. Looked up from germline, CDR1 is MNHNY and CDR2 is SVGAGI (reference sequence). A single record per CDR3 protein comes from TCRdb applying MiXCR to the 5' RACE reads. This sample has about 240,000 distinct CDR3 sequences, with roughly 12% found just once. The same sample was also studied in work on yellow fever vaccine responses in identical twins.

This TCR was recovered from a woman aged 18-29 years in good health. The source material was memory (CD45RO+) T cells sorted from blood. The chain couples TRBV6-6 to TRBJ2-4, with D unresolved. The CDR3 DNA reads TGTGTCACCAGACTGATAGCCAAAAACATTCAGTACTTC. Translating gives CVTRLIAKNIQYF.